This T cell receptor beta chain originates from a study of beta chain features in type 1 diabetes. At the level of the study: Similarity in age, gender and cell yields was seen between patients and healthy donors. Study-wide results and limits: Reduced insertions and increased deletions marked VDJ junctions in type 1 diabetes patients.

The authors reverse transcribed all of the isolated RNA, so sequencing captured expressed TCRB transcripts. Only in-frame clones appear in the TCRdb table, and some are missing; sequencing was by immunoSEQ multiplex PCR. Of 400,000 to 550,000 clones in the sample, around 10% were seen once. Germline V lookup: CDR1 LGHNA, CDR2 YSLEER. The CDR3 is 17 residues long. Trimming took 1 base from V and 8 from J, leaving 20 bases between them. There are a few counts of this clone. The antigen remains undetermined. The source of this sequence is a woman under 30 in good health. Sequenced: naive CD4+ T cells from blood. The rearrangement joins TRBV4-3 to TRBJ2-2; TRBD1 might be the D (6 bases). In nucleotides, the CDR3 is TGCGCCAGCAGCCAAGGCCACTACAGGGACAATGTGGGGGAGCTGTTTTTT. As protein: CASSQGHYRDNVGELFF.